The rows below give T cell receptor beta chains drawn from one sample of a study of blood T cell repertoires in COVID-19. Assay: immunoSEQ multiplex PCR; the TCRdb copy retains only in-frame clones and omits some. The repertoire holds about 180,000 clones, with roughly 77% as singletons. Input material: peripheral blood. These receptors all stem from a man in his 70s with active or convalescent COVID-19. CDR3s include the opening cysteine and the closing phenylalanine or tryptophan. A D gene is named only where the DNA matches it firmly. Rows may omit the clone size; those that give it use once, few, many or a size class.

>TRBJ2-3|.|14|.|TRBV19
CASTSQWGADTQYF
TGTGCCAGTACCTCTCAATGGGGAGCAGATACGCAGTATTTT
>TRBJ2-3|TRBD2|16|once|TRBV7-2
CASSTGTSGSTDTQYF
TGTGCCAGCAGCACCGGGACTAGCGGAAGCACAGATACGCAGTATTTT
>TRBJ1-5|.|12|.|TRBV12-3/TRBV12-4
CASSFGVQPQHF
TGTGCCAGCAGTTTCGGGGTTCAGCCCCAGCATTTT
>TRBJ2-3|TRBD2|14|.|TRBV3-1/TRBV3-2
CASSRGGDTDTQYF
TGTGCCAGCAGCCGCGGGGGGGACACAGATACGCAGTATTTT
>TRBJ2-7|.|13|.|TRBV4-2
CASSQDLSYGQYF
TGTGCCAGCAGCCAAGATCTAAGCTACGGGCAGTACTTC
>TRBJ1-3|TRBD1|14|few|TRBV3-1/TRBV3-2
CASSPGTGGNTIYF
TGTGCCAGCAGCCCCGGGACAGGTGGAAACACCATATATTTT
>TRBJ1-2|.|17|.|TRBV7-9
CASSSQGLKPGPWGYTF
TGTGCCAGCAGCTCTCAAGGCCTCAAACCAGGGCCCTGGGGCTACACCTTC
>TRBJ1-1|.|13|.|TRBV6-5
CASSYAGNTEAFF
TGTGCCAGCAGTTACGCAGGGAACACTGAAGCTTTCTTT
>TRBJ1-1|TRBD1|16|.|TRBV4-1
CASSQGPGGPATEAFF
TGCGCCAGCAGCCAAGGGCCAGGGGGTCCGGCCACTGAAGCTTTCTTT
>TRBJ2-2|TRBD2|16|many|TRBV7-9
CASTPTSGTNTGELFF
TGTGCCAGCACCCCAACTAGCGGGACCAACACCGGGGAGCTGTTTTTT
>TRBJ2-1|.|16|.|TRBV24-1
CATSDSTYSSYNEQFF
TGTGCCACCAGTGATTCCACCTATAGCTCCTACAATGAGCAGTTCTTC
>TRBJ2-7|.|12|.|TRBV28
CATGAGGYEQYF
TGTGCCACCGGGGCAGGGGGGTACGAGCAGTACTTC
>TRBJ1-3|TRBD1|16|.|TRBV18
CASSPTGQATGNTIYF
TGTGCCAGCTCACCGACGGGACAGGCTACGGGAAACACCATATATTTT
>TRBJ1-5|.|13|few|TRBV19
CASSANRDQPQHF
TGTGCCAGTAGTGCAAACAGGGATCAGCCCCAGCATTTT
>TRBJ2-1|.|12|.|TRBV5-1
CASSLASNEQFF
TGCGCCAGCAGCTTGGCCTCGAATGAGCAGTTCTTC
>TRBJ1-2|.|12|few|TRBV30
CAWTPVGGRYTF
TGTGCCTGGACCCCCGTCGGGGGACGCTACACCTTC
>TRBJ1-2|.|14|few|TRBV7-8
CASSTRGAVYGYTF
TGTGCCAGCAGCACCCGGGGAGCGGTCTATGGCTACACCTTC
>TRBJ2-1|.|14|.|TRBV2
CCGRTGSSYNEQFF
TGTTGTGGAAGGACTGGAAGCTCCTACAATGAGCAGTTCTTC
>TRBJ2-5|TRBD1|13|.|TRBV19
CASSKQGDGTQYF
TGTGCCAGTAGCAAACAGGGGGACGGGACCCAGTACTTC
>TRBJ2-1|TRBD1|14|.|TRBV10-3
CAISGQGVRNEQFF
TGTGCCATCAGCGGACAGGGGGTGAGGAATGAGCAGTTCTTC
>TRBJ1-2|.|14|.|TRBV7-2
CASSPEVSGRGYTF
TGTGCCAGCAGCCCCGAGGTCTCCGGAAGGGGCTACACCTTC
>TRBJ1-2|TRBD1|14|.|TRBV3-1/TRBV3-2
CASSQVDRLPGYTF
TGTGCCAGCAGTCAAGTGGACAGGTTGCCTGGCTACACCTTC
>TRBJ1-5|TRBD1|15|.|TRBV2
CASSEATGAYQPQHF
TGTGCCAGCAGTGAAGCGACAGGGGCATATCAGCCCCAGCATTTT
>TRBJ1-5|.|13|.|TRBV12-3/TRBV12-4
CASSFGQDRPQHF
TGTGCCAGCAGTTTCGGGCAGGACAGGCCCCAGCATTTT
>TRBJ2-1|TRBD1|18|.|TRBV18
CASSPPSRDRRTYNEQFF
TGTGCCAGCTCACCACCGTCAAGGGACAGACGAACTTACAATGAGCAGTTCTTC
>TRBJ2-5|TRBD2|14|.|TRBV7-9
CASSSRGGRETQYF
TGTGCCAGCAGCTCTCGGGGGGGGCGAGAGACCCAGTACTTC
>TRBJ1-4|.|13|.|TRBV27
CASSGWAEEKLFF
TGTGCCAGCTCAGGGTGGGCCGAGGAAAAACTGTTTTTT
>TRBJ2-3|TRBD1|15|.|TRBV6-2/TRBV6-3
CASSGWDSNTDTQYF
TGTGCCAGCAGTGGATGGGACAGCAACACAGATACGCAGTATTTT